What follows are 9 T cell receptor beta chains derived from one specimen sequenced in a study of shared clonotypes between healthy human individuals. Sequenced by immunoSEQ multiplex PCR; TCRdb stores in-frame clones only, minus some. The table shows 2 million to 2.5 million clones, with over 85% occurring only once. Sequenced sample: naive CD4+ T cells from PBMCs. As for subset: CD45RA+ positively selected. Source of these receptors: a man younger than 35 in good health. Some clones in this sample may be carry-over from other donors' samples.

This clone was observed once. The genes are TRBV19 and TRBJ2-7; D unclear. Per germline, CDR1 LNHDA and CDR2 SQIVND (reference sequence). The CDR3 is 17 amino acids. The germline V and J ends were trimmed by 0 bases and 6 bases, with 21 bases remaining between them. The chain's CDR3 is CASSIDFGRLLGSEQYF. The CDR3 DNA sequence: TGTGCCAGTAGTATAGACTTCGGCAGACTTTTGGGTTCCGAGCAGTACTTC. Complete variable domain (other parts from reference TRBV19 and TRBJ2-7): DGGITQSPKYLFRKEGQNVTLSCEQNLNHDAMYWYRQDPGQGLRLIYYSQIVNDFQKGDIAEGYSVSREKKESFPLTVTSAQKNPTAFYLCASSIDFGRLLGSEQYFGPGTRLTVT.

About this clone itself: Other DNA sequences within the sample encode an identical CDR3. The chain links TRBV28 to TRBJ1-1, with D hard to call. The V and J ends lost 3 bases and 0 bases respectively, with 5 bases between them. This CDR3 is built from 13 residues. Germline V gene lookup returns CDR1 MDHEN and CDR2 SYDVKM. As DNA, the CDR3 is TGTGCCAGCAGTTTGAGGCTGAACACTGAAGCTTTCTTT. This gives the protein CASSLRLNTEAFF. The full variable domain, completed using reference TRBV28 and TRBJ1-1, is DVKVTQSSRYLVKRTGEKVFLECVQDMDHENMFWYRQDPGLGLRLIYFSYDVKMKEKGDIPEGYSVSREKKERFSLILESASTNQTSMYLCASSLRLNTEAFFGQGTRLTVV.

This clone has only one observation. The chain combines TRBV2 with TRBJ1-5; the D gene is possibly TRBD1 (5 bases). Trimming shortened V by 4 bases and J by 5 bases, and 15 bases separated the two germline ends. Germline assignment: CDR1 SNHLY and CDR2 FYNNEI. The CDR3 runs to 15 residues. CDR3 sequence (DNA): TGTGCCAGCAGTGGCCCGGGACTTGGGGATCAGCCCCAGCATTTT. Residues: CASSGPGLGDQPQHF.

The V and J genes are TRBV6-5 and TRBJ2-3; weak D call: TRBD1 (6 bases). V dropped 6 bases and J dropped 5 bases, with 15 bases sitting between them. The CDR3 is made up of 14 amino acids. The germline V gene encodes CDR1 MNHEY and CDR2 SVGAGI. In DNA, the CDR3 is TGTGCCAGCAGCCGTATTAACAGGGAAGATACGCAGTATTTT. Amino acids: CASSRINREDTQYF.

The chain uses TRBV29-1 and TRBJ1-1, with TRBD1 identical over 7 bases. The CDR3 has 16 amino acids. J lost 1 base, V lost 6 bases, and 14 bases had no gene match. CDR1 and CDR2 from the germline V gene are SQVTM and ANQGSEA. The CDR3 reads CSVAQIRGTANTEAFF. CDR3 nucleotides: TGCAGCGTGGCACAAATCCGGGGGACAGCGAACACTGAAGCTTTCTTT.

This clone was seen only a few times. The sample has other DNA sequences that encode this CDR3 too. V usage is TRBV18 and J usage is TRBJ1-1; D not certain. The CDR3 runs 12 residues. Trimming stripped 3 bases from V and 1 base from J, with 3 bases between. Germline V gene data show CDR1 as KGHSH and CDR2 as LQKENI. The CDR3 region is CASSPPNTEAFF. CDR3 DNA: TGTGCCAGCTCACCTCCGAACACTGAAGCTTTCTTT.

This rearrangement joins TRBV7-9 to TRBJ2-1; 11 nucleotides match TRBD2. V gave up 5 bases and J gave up 6 bases; unmatched junction bases: 9. Germline V gene lookup returns CDR1 SEHNR and CDR2 FQNEAQ (reference sequence). The CDR3 sequence is 16 residues long. Here the CDR3 DNA reads TGTGCCAGCAGCCTAAGTAGCGGGAGGGCGGGCAATGAGCAGTTCTTC. Amino acid sequence: CASSLSSGRAGNEQFF.

Comment on this clone: Other DNA sequences in this specimen translate into the identical CDR3. The chain employs TRBV28 and TRBJ2-5; no reliable D call. The CDR3 sequence is 13 residues long. Germline loops: CDR1 MDHEN, CDR2 SYDVKM. V shed 2 bases and J shed 3 bases, with 7 bases lying between them. CDR3 sequence: CASSLGREETQYF. CDR3 nucleotide sequence: TGTGCCAGCAGTTTAGGTAGGGAAGAGACCCAGTACTTC.

Regarding this clone: One end of the junction does not line up with germline, which may come from a read error. The identical CDR3 is also encoded by other nucleotide sequences in the sample. The chain has TRBV28 and TRBJ1-1, with D possibly TRBD1 on 5 matching bases. In germline, CDR1 is MDHEN, CDR2 SYDVKM. This CDR3 region has 15 residues. CDR3 DNA: TGTGCCAGCAGCCTCACCCGGGGCAGGCGGACTGAAGCCTTCTTT. Amino acid sequence: CASSLTRGRRTEAFF.